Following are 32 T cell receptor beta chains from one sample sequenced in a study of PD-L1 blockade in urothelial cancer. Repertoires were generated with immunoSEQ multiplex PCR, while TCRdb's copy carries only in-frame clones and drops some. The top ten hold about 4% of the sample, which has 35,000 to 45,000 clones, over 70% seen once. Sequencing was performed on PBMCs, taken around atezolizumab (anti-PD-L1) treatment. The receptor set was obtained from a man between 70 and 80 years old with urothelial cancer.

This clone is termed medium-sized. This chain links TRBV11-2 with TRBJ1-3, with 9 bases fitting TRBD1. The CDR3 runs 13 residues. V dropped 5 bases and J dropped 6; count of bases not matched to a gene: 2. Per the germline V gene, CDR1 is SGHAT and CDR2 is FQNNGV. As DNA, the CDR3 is TGTGCCAGCAGCCGGACAGGGGAAAACACCATATATTTT. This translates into CASSRTGENTIYF. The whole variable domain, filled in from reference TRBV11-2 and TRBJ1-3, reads EAGVAQSPRYKIIEKRQSVAFWCNPISGHATLYWYQQILGQGPKLLIQFQNNGVVDDSQLPKDRFSAERLKGVDSTLKIQPAKLEDSAVYLCASSRTGENTIYFGEGSWLTVV.

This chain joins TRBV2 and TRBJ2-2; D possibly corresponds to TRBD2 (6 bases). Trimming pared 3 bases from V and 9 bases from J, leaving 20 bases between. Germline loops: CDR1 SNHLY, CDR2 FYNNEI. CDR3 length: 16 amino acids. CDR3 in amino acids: CASSDGLRTIGWELFF. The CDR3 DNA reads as TGTGCCAGCAGTGATGGTTTGCGGACTATCGGATGGGAGCTGTTTTTT.

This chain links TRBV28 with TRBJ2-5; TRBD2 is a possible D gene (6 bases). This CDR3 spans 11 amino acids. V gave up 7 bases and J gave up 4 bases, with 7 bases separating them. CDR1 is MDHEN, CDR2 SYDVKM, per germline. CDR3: CASTGGETQYF. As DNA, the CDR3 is TGTGCCAGCACCGGGGGAGAGACCCAGTACTTC. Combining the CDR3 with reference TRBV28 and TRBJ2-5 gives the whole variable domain DVKVTQSSRYLVKRTGEKVFLECVQDMDHENMFWYRQDPGLGLRLIYFSYDVKMKEKGDIPEGYSVSREKKERFSLILESASTNQTSMYLCASTGGETQYFGPGTRLLVL.

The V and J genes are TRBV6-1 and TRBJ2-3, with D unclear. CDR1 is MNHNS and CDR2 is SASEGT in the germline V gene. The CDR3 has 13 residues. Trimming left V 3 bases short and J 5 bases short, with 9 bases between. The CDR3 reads CASSERHLDTQYF. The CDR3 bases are TGTGCCAGCAGTGAGCGACACTTAGATACGCAGTATTTT.

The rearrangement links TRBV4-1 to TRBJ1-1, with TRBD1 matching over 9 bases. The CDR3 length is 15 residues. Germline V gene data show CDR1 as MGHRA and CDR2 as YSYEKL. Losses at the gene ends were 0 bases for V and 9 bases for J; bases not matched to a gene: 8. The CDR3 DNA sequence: TGCGCCAGCAGCCAAGAAGGGACAGGGCGGGAAAAAGCTTTCTTT. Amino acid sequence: CASSQEGTGREKAFF.

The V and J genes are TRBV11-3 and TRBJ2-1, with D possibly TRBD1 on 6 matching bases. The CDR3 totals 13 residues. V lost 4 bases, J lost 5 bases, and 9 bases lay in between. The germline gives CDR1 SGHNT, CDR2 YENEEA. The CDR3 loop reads CASSWDTNNEQFF. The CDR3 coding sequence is TGTGCCAGCAGCTGGGACACCAACAATGAGCAGTTCTTC.

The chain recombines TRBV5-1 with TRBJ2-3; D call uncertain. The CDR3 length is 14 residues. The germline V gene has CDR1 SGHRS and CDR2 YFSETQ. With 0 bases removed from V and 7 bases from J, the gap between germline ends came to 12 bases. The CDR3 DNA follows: TGCGCCAGCAGCTTGGATCCCCAGGCTAATACGCAGTATTTT. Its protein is CASSLDPQANTQYF.

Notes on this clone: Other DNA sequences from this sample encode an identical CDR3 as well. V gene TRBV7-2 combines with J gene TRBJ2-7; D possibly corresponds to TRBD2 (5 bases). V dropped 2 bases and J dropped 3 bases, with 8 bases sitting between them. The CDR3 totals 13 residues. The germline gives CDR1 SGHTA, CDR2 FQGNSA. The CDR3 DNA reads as TGTGCCAGCAGCTTACGAGGGAGCTACGAGCAGTACTTC. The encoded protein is CASSLRGSYEQYF. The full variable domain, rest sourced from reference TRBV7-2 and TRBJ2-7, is GAGVSQSPSNKVTEKGKDVELRCDPISGHTALYWYRQSLGQGLEFLIYFQGNSAPDKSGLPSDRFSAERTGGSVSTLTIQRTQQEDSAVYLCASSLRGSYEQYFGPGTRLTVT.

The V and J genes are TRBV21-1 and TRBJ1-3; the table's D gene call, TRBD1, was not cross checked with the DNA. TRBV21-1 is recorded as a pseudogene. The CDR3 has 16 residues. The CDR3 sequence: CASSKERQGPGNTIYF. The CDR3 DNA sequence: TGTGCCAGCAGCAAAGAGCGGCAGGGGCCTGGAAACACCATATATTTT.

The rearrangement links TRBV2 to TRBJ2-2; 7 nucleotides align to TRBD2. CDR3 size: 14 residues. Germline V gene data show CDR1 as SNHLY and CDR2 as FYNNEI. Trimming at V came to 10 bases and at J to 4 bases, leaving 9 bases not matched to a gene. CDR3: CATQTSSITGELFF. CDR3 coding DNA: TGTGCCACCCAGACTAGCTCAATCACCGGGGAGCTGTTTTTT.

In DNA form, the CDR3 reads TGTGCCAGCAGTGAGGGCAGGGGGCAGGTTGGGGCCAACGTCCTGACTTTC. It encodes CASSEGRGQVGANVLTF. The rearrangement joins TRBV6-1 to TRBJ2-6, with TRBD1 matching 8 bases. The germline CDR1 and CDR2 sequences are MNHNS and SASEGT. The CDR3 runs to 17 residues. Germline trimming cut 3 bases from V and 3 bases from J; bases unmatched to any gene: 7.

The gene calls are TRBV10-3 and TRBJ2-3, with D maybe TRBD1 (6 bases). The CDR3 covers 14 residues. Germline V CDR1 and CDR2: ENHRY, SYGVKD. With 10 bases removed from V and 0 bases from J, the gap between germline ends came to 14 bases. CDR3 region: CATNGQTSTDTQYF. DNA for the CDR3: TGTGCCACCAACGGACAGACTAGCACAGATACGCAGTATTTT.

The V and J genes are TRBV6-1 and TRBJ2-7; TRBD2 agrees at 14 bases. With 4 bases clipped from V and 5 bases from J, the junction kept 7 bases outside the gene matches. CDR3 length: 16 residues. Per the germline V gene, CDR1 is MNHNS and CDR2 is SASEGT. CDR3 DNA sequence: TGTGCCAGCAGTGCAACCGGGACTAGCGGGAGAAACGAGCAGTACTTC. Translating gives CASSATGTSGRNEQYF.

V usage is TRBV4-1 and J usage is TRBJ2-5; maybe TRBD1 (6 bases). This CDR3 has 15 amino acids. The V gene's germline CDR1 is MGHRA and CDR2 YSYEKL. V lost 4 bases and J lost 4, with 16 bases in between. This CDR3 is CASSRNREFGETQYF. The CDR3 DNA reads TGCGCCAGCAGCCGGAACAGGGAGTTTGGAGAGACCCAGTACTTC.

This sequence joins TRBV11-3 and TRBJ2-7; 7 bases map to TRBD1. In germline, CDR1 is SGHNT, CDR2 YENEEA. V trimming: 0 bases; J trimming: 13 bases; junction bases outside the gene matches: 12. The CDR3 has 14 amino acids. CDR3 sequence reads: CASSLDISAGTVYF. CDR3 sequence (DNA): TGTGCCAGCAGCTTAGACATATCAGCCGGGACAGTTTACTTC.

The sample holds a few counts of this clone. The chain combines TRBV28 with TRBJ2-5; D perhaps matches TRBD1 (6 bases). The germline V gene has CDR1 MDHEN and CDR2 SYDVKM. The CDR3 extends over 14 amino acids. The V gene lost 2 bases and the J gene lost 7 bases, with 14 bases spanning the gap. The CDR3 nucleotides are TGTGCCAGCAGTTTACCAGGGGCCATGGGGACCCAGTACTTC. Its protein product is CASSLPGAMGTQYF.

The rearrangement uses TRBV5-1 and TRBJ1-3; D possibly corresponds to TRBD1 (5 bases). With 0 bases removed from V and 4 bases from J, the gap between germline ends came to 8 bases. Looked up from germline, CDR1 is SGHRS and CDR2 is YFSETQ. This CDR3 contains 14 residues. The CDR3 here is CASSLGQPGNTIYF. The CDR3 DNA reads TGCGCCAGCAGCTTGGGACAGCCCGGAAACACCATATATTTT. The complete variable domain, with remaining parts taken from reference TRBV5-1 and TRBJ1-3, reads KAGVTQTPRYLIKTRGQQVTLSCSPISGHRSVSWYQQTPGQGLQFLFEYFSETQRNKGNFPGRFSGRQFSNSRSEMNVSTLELGDSALYLCASSLGQPGNTIYFGEGSWLTVV.

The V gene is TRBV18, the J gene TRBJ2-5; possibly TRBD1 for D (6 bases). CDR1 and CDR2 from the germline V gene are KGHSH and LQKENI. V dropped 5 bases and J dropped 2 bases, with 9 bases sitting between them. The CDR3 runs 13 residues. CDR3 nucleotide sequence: TGTGCCAGCTCAGGGACAAGACAAGAGACCCAGTACTTC. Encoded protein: CASSGTRQETQYF. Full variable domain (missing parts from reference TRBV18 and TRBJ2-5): NAGVMQNPRHLVRRRGQEARLRCSPMKGHSHVYWYRQLPEEGLKFMVYLQKENIIDESGMPKERFSAEFPKEGPSILRIQQVVRGDSAAYFCASSGTRQETQYFGPGTRLLVL.

The CDR3, as DNA: TGTGCCAGCTCACCAGGGGTTCGGGGATTTGAAGCTTTCTTT. As protein: CASSPGVRGFEAFF. The V call is TRBV18, the J call TRBJ1-1; D is unclear. This CDR3 has 14 residues. Trimming removed 2 bases at V and 7 bases at J, with 14 bases between. The V gene's germline CDR1 is KGHSH and CDR2 LQKENI.

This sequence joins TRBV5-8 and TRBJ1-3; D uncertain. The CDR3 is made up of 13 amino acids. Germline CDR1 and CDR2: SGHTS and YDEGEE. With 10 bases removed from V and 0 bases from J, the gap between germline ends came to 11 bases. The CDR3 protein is CAPRPSSGNTIYF. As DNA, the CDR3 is TGTGCCCCTCGTCCCAGCTCTGGAAACACCATATATTTT.

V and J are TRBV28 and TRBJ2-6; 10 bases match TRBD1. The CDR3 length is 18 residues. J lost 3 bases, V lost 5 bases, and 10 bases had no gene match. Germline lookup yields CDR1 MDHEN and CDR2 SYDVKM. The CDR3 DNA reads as TGTGCCAGCAGTCGACGCGACAGGGGGCCTTATGGGGCCAACGTCCTGACTTTC. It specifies CASSRRDRGPYGANVLTF.

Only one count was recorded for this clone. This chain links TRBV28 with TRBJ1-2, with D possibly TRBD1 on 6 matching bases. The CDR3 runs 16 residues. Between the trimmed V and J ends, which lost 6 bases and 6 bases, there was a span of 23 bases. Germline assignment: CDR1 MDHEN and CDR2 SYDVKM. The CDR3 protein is CASRVGGAGIQDGYTF. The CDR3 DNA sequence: TGTGCCAGCAGGGTAGGGGGGGCAGGGATCCAGGATGGCTACACCTTC.

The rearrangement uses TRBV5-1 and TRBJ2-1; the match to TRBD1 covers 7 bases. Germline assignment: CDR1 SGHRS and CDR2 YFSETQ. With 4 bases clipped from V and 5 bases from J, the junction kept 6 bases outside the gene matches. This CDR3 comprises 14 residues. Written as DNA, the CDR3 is TGCGCCAGCAGCCGGGACAGAAGAGACAATGAGCAGTTCTTC. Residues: CASSRDRRDNEQFF.

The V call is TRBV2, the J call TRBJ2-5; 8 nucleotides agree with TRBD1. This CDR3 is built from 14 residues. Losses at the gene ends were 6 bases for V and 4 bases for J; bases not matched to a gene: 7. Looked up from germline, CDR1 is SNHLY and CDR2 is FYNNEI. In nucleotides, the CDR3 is TGTGCCAGCAGCTTAACCGGGACAGGAGAGACCCAGTACTTC. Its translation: CASSLTGTGETQYF.

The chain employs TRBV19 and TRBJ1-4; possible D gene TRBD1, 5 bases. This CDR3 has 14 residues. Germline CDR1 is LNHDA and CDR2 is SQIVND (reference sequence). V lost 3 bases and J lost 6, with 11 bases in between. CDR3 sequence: CASSIRQGDEKLFF. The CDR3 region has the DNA TGTGCCAGTAGTATTCGCCAGGGCGATGAAAAACTGTTTTTT. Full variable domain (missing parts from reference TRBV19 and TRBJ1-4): DGGITQSPKYLFRKEGQNVTLSCEQNLNHDAMYWYRQDPGQGLRLIYYSQIVNDFQKGDIAEGYSVSREKKESFPLTVTSAQKNPTAFYLCASSIRQGDEKLFFGSGTQLSVL.

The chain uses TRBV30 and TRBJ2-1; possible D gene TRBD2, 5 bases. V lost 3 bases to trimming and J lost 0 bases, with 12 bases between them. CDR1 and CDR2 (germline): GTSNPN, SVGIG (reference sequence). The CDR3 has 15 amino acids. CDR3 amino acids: CAWRLGLSSYNEQFF. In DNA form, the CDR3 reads TGTGCCTGGAGACTAGGGCTAAGCTCCTACAATGAGCAGTTCTTC.

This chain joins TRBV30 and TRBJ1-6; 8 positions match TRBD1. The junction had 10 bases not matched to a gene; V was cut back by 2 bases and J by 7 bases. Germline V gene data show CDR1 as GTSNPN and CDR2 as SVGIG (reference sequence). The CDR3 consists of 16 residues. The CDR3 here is CAWSWQGAPRNSPLHF. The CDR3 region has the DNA TGTGCCTGGAGTTGGCAGGGGGCGCCTAGGAATTCACCCCTCCACTTT.

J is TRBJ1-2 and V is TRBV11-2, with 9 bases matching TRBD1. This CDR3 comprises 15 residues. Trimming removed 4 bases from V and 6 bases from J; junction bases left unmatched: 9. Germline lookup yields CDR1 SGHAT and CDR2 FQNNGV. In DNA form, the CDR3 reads TGTGCCAGCAGCTCGTTACAGGGGGCGGGGAATGGCTACACCTTC. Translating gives CASSSLQGAGNGYTF.

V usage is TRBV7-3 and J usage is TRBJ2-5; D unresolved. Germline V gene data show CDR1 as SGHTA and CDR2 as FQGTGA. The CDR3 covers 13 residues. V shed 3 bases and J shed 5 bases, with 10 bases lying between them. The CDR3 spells CASSFYPAETQYF. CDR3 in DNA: TGTGCCAGCAGCTTTTATCCAGCGGAGACCCAGTACTTC.

The chain's CDR3 is CASSDQRESYEQYF. CDR3 DNA: TGTGCCAGCAGTGACCAGCGGGAGAGCTACGAGCAGTACTTC. V gene TRBV6-1 combines with J gene TRBJ2-7; TRBD2 agrees at 8 bases. J lost 3 bases, V lost 3 bases, and 4 bases had no gene match. Germline V gene data show CDR1 as MNHNS and CDR2 as SASEGT. The CDR3 extends over 14 amino acids.

CDR3 nucleotides: TGCGCCAGCAGTGGGGGCTCAGACAAAAACATTCAGTACTTC. Translated: CASSGGSDKNIQYF. The rearrangement uses TRBV10-1 and TRBJ2-4; D may be TRBD1 (5 bases). Trimming shortened V by 4 bases and J by 3 bases, and 10 bases separated the two germline ends. Germline assignment: CDR1 WNHNN and CDR2 SYGVQD (reference sequence). CDR3 length: 14 amino acids.

CDR3 amino acids: CASSVYRGAGTEAFF. CDR3 bases: TGTGCCAGCAGTGTATACAGGGGGGCAGGGACTGAAGCTTTCTTT. This chain joins TRBV28 and TRBJ1-1, with TRBD1 identical over 8 bases. After removal of 5 bases from V and 5 bases from J, the junction contained 10 bases not matched to a gene. The CDR3 runs to 15 residues. Looked up from germline, CDR1 is MDHEN and CDR2 is SYDVKM.